This T cell receptor beta chain appears in the sequencing data of a study of T-cell reconstitution after alpha-beta-depleted transplantation in children (dated by TCRdb to the mid-2010s). Regarding the complete study: T-cell immune reconstitution after TCRalphabeta/CD19-depleted allogeneic hematopoietic cell transplantation in children was quantitatively tracked in the study by means of TCR repertoire profiling.

This clonotype has ten or more counts. No cognate antigen has been identified for it. No per-base quality is available; no much larger clone lies one base away. Library prep was done by PCR. This sample was sequenced with an Illumina HiSeq 2500. TCR libraries were prepared with molecular barcoding, using unique molecular identifiers to normalize TCRbeta repertoire quantification. TCRdb took the public reads, trimmed them with fastp at Q25, ran MiXCR for clone calling and kept in-frame beta chains. CDR3 protein sequences are deduplicated, and each keeps its most common genes and DNA. Within this sample are tens of thousands of distinct CDR3 sequences, with 5.5% to 7.5% of them counted one time only. The top ten clones comprise approximately 2.4% of the sample. V is shortened by 4 bases, J by 9 bases, and the region joining them spans 10 bases. Taken from the germline V gene (reference sequence), the CDR1 and CDR2 loops are SEHNR and FQNEAQ. Spanning cysteine to phenylalanine, the CDR3 consists of 12 amino acids. The CDR3 DNA has 36 bases and is translated from base 1.

The source material was PBMCs from the stem cell graft donor, sampled from the stem cell graft. The sequence came from a human donor who donated a stem cell graft to a child with acute lymphoblastic leukemia. This chain joins TRBV7-9 to TRBJ2-1; the D gene is unclear. The DNA sequence is as follows: TGTGCCAGCAGCTCTAATTCTCCTGAGCAGTTCTTC. Translated, this gives CASSSNSPEQFF. Full variable domain (CDR3 extended with the reference TRBV7-9 and TRBJ2-1 proteins): DTGVSQNPRHKITKRGQNVTFRCDPISEHNRLYWYRQTLGQGPEFLTYFQNEAQLEKSRLLSDRFSAERPKGSFSTLEIQRTEQGDSAMYLCASSSNSPEQFFGPGTRLTVL.